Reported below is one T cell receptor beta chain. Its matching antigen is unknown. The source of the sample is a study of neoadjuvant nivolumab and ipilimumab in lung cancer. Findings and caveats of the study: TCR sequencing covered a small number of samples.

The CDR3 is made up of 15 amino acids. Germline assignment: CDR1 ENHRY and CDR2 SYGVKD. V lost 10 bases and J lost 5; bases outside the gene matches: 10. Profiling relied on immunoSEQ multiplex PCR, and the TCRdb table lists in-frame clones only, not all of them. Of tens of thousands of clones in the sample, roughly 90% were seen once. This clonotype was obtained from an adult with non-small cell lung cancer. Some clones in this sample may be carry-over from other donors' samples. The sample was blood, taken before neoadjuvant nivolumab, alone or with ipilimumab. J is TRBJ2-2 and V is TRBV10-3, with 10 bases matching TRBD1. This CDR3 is CATNRQGAQTGELFF. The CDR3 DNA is TGTGCCACCAACCGACAGGGGGCGCAAACCGGGGAGCTGTTTTTT.